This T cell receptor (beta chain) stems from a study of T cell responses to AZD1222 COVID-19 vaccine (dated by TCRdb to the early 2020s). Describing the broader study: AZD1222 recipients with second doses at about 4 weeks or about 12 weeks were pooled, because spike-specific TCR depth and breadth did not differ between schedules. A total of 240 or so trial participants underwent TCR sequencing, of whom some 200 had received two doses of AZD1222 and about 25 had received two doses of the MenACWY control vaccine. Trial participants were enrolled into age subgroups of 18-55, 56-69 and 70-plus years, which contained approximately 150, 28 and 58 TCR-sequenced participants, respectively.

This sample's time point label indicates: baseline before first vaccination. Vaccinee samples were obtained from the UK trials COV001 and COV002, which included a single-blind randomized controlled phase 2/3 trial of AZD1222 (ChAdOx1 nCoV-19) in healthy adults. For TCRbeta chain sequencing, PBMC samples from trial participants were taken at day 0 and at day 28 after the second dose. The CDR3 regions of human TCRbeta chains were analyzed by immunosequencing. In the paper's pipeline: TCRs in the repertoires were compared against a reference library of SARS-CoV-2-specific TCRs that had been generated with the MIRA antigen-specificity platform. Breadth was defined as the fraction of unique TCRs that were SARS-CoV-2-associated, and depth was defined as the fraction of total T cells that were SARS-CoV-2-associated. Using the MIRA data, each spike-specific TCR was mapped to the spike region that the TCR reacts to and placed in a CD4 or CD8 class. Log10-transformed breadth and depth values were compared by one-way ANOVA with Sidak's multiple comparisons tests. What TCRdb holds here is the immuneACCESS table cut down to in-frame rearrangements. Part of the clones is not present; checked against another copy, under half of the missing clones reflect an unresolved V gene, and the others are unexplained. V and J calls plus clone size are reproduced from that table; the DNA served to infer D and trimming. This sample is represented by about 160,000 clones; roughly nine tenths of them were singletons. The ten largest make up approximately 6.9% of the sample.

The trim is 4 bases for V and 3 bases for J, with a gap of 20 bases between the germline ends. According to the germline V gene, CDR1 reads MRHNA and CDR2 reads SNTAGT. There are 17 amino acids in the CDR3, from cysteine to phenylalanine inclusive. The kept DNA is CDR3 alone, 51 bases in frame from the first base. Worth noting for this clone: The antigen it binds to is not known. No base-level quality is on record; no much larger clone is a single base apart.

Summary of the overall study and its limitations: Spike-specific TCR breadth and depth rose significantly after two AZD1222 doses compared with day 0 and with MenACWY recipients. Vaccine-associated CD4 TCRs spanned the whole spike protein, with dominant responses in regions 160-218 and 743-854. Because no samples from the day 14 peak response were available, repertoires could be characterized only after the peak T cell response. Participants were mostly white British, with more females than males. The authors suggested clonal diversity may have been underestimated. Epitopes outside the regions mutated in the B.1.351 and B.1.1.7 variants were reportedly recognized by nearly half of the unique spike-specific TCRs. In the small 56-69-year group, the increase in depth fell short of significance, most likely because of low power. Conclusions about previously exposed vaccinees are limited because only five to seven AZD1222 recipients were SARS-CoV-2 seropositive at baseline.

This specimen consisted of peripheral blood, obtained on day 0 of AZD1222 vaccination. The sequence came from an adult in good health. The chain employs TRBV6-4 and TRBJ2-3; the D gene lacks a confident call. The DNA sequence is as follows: TGTGCCAGCAGTGTAGGGAATGAGCCTCTTAGAACAGATACGCAGTATTTT. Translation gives CASSVGNEPLRTDTQYF.